This T cell receptor (beta chain) was captured in a study of graft-versus-host responses after intestinal transplantation. Trimming took off 4 bases at V and 0 bases at J, with 13 bases between the two ends. Germline assignment: CDR1 LNHDA and CDR2 SQIVND (reference sequence). The CDR3 is 16 residues long. Assay used: immunoSEQ multiplex PCR; TCRdb lists only in-frame clones, some missing. Of some 90,000 clones listed, approximately 92% are singletons. Notes on this clone: What it binds is not known.

This TCR was sampled from a human donor who received an intestinal transplant. The chain combines TRBV19 with TRBJ2-1, with D hard to call. The source material was unstimulated CD4+ T cells sorted from spleen or lymph node cells, sampled before intestinal transplant. This CDR3 is CASSKEHFSSYNEQFF. CDR3 nucleotides: TGTGCCAGTAGTAAGGAGCACTTTAGCTCCTACAATGAGCAGTTCTTC.